The 14 T cell receptor beta chains below come from one sample, sequenced in a study of control samples from healthy donors and cancer patients. Profiled with immunoSEQ multiplex PCR; TCRdb holds only in-frame clones, not every one. Seen here are about 130,000 clones, around 94% observed once, and the top ten hold 14%. The specimen was PBMCs. All receptors derive from a man between 60 and 75 years old with colorectal cancer.

This chain joins TRBV4-1 and TRBJ2-3; D unresolved. The CDR3 length is 14 residues. V dropped 4 bases and J dropped 4 bases, with 12 bases sitting between them. From germline, CDR1 is MGHRA and CDR2 YSYEKL. CDR3 DNA: TGCGCCAGCAGCCCACCCGGTCGGGCAGATACGCAGTATTTT. The encoded protein is CASSPPGRADTQYF.

This clone occurred a few times. V usage is TRBV18 and J usage is TRBJ1-1; D unclear. The V gene lost 8 bases and the J gene lost 11 bases, with 15 bases spanning the gap. The germline V gene encodes CDR1 KGHSH and CDR2 LQKENI. The CDR3 contains 11 residues. DNA for the CDR3: TGTGCCAGCACCCGATCCGAGGTGGCTTTCTTT. Its protein is CASTRSEVAFF.

This CDR3 is CAWSAGTGANTEAFF. In DNA form, the CDR3 reads TGTGCCTGGAGTGCGGGGACAGGGGCGAACACTGAAGCTTTCTTT. The chain combines TRBV30 with TRBJ1-1; 10 nucleotides match TRBD1. V trimming: 1 base; J trimming: 1 base; junction bases outside the gene matches: 3. CDR3 length: 15 residues. The germline gives CDR1 GTSNPN, CDR2 SVGIG (reference sequence).

The chain uses TRBV18 and TRBJ1-3, with TRBD1 matching over 9 bases. Per the germline V gene, CDR1 is KGHSH and CDR2 is LQKENI. The CDR3 length is 18 residues. V shed 1 base, J shed 0 bases, and the junction held 7 bases outside the gene matches. This CDR3 is CASSPQETGGFSGNTIYF. DNA for the CDR3: TGTGCCAGCTCACCACAAGAGACAGGGGGTTTCTCTGGAAACACCATATATTTT.

The chain recombines TRBV15 with TRBJ1-3; D call uncertain. Germline V gene lookup returns CDR1 LNHNV and CDR2 YYDKDF (reference sequence). The CDR3 has 14 residues. Trimming stripped 5 bases from V and 0 bases from J, with 8 bases between. CDR3 DNA sequence: TGTGCCACCAGCCGTAAGAACTCTGGAAACACCATATATTTT. It specifies CATSRKNSGNTIYF. Supplemented by reference TRBV15 and TRBJ1-3, the full variable domain reads DAMVIQNPRYQVTQFGKPVTLSCSQTLNHNVMYWYQQKSSQAPKLLFHYYDKDFNNEADTPDNFQSRRPNTSFCFLDIRSPGLGDTAMYLCATSRKNSGNTIYFGEGSWLTVV.

This chain joins TRBV28 and TRBJ2-5, with 8 nucleotides matching TRBD1. V was pared by 3 bases and J by 4 bases, with 4 bases of the junction left unmatched. CDR3 size: 14 residues. Germline V lookup: CDR1 MDHEN, CDR2 SYDVKM. The CDR3 DNA follows: TGTGCCAGCAGTTTGGTCCAGGGGGCAGAGACCCAGTACTTC. Translating gives CASSLVQGAETQYF.

This chain joins TRBV12-3 or TRBV12-4 and TRBJ1-3, with D unresolved. The CDR3 runs 13 residues. V was pared by 10 bases and J by 0 bases, with 10 bases between. The CDR3 loop reads CATRQSSGNTIYF. The CDR3 bases are TGTGCCACCCGGCAGAGCTCTGGAAACACCATATATTTT.

V gene TRBV10-3 combines with J gene TRBJ1-4; TRBD1 might be the D (5 bases). This CDR3 is built from 12 residues. Germline assignment: CDR1 ENHRY and CDR2 SYGVKD. V dropped 11 bases and J dropped 8 bases, with 15 bases sitting between them. The CDR3 is CAARQGGEKLFF. The CDR3 region has the DNA TGTGCCGCCCGGCAGGGTGGCGAAAAACTGTTTTTT.

This chain connects TRBV3-1 (or the pseudogene TRBV3-2) to TRBJ1-5; 9 bases agree with TRBD1. The ends lost 3 bases at V and 7 bases at J; junction bases unmatched: 4. The CDR3 covers 14 residues. In germline, CDR1 is LGHDT, CDR2 YNNKEL (reference sequence). CDR3 nucleotide sequence: TGTGCCAGCAGCCACCCGACAGGGGGACAGCCCCAGCATTTT. Translated, it gives CASSHPTGGQPQHF.

The rearrangement joins TRBV5-1 to TRBJ2-1; D possibly corresponds to TRBD1 (5 bases). The V end lost 2 bases, the J end lost 3 bases, and 6 bases lay between the germline ends. The CDR3 contains 13 residues. Germline CDR1 SGHRS, CDR2 YFSETQ. The CDR3 loop reads CASSFDSYNEQFF. CDR3 nucleotides: TGCGCCAGCAGCTTTGACAGCTACAATGAGCAGTTCTTC.

The chain links TRBV6-1 to TRBJ1-4, with 7 bases aligning to TRBD1. The germline gives CDR1 MNHNS, CDR2 SASEGT. The V and J ends lost 4 bases and 7 bases, in that order; junction bases with no gene match: 12. The CDR3 loop spans 16 amino acids. CDR3 amino acids: CASSGPRQGLGEKLFF. The CDR3 DNA sequence: TGTGCCAGCAGTGGTCCTAGACAGGGCTTAGGTGAAAAACTGTTTTTT.

The CDR3 bases are TGTGCCAGCAGCCCGATCCGGGACAGGGGTGTCTATGGCTACACCTTC. It encodes CASSPIRDRGVYGYTF. The J gene is TRBJ1-2, the V gene TRBV3-1 (or the pseudogene TRBV3-2), with TRBD1 matching over 10 bases. CDR1 is LGHDT and CDR2 is YNNKEL in the germline V gene (reference sequence). V was pared by 4 bases and J by 4 bases, with 9 bases of the junction left unmatched. The CDR3 runs to 16 residues.

The chain combines TRBV6-6 with TRBJ2-1; TRBD1 matches at 9 bases. V shed 2 bases, J shed 8 bases, and the junction held 4 bases outside the gene matches. CDR1 is MNHNY, CDR2 SVGAGI, per germline (reference sequence). The CDR3 has 14 amino acids. The DNA for the CDR3 is TGTGCCAGCAGTTACGGGGACAGGGACGATGAGCAGTTCTTC. This gives the protein CASSYGDRDDEQFF.

This rearrangement joins TRBV7-9 to TRBJ2-3, with no clear D. Germline-derived CDR1 and CDR2 are SEHNR and FQNEAQ (reference sequence). This CDR3 has 15 residues. Deletions cut 1 base from V and 7 bases from J, with 15 bases between. The CDR3 loop is CASSLGVLGKHTQYF. The CDR3 DNA reads as TGTGCCAGCAGCTTAGGCGTCTTGGGGAAGCATACGCAGTATTTT.